This entry is about one T cell receptor (beta chain). Its target antigen remains unknown. Base qualities were left out, and no much larger clone turns up one base away. TCRbeta CDR3 regions were sequenced with the immunoSEQ Assay. After extraction, genomic DNA underwent amplification by bias-controlled multiplex PCR, followed by high-throughput sequencing. The study's own analysis went as follows. To quantify the absolute abundance of every unique TCRbeta CDR3 region, sequences were collapsed and filtered. T cell fraction was estimated by normalizing TCRbeta template counts to usable DNA, with usable DNA measured through amplification of reference genes found in all nucleated cells. Repertoire TCRs were annotated as SARS-CoV-2-specific by exact matching of V gene, CDR3 amino acid sequence and J gene to a known reactive TCR set. The reference SARS-CoV-2 TCR set came from MIRA and was filtered for enrichment in COVID-19-positive ImmuneCODE repertoires, removing public or cross-reactive TCRs. Based on the MIRA antigens, annotated TCRs were further analysed at the level of specific ORF or position within ORF. Depth was the summed frequency of annotated unique rearrangements, while breadth was defined as annotated unique rearrangements over total unique productive rearrangements. TCR breadth was compared between groups using two-sided Wilcoxon rank-sum tests. Drawn from immuneACCESS, this table holds only the in-frame rearrangements with V and J called that TCRdb kept. Clones are partly lost; checked studies trace under half to an unresolved V gene and leave the rest unexplained. V and J calls and clone size follow that table, whereas D and trimming were derived from the DNA. The sample data list over 300,000 clones, and roughly 80% of these were observed just once. About 7.1% of the sample goes to the ten largest clones.

According to the study, the label for this sample's treatment or condition signals: around 19 received Ad26.COV2.S at low or high dose, single or two shots; about 5 received placebo; per-sample allocation not given. For vaccine and placebo recipients, repertoires were sequenced using samples collected on day 63 after the first injection. Between 29 July and 7 August 2020, Cohort 1b enrolled around 25 adults aged 18-55 years at one site in Boston, USA. As a vaccine, Ad26.COV2.S was a replication-incompetent adenovirus type 26 vector that expressed a prefusion-stabilized SARS-CoV-2 spike protein derived from the original Wuhan strain. The data belong to a study of Ad26.COV2.S vaccination and SARS-CoV-2 variants (TCRdb year 2021). Notes on the research overall: Vaccine-arm donors were drawn from COV1001, a multicentre, randomized, double-blind, placebo-controlled phase I-IIa trial of Ad26.COV2.S in healthy adults. Dosing of Ad26.COV2.S was intramuscular, at either 5x10^10 or 1x10^11 viral particles, delivered as one shot or as two shots spaced 56 days apart. Sequencing of the TCRbeta repertoire served to evaluate the specificity and breadth of SARS-CoV-2-reactive T cell receptors following Ad26.COV2.S vaccination. The TCR-sequenced set comprised approximately 30 samples: about 19 Ad26.COV2.S vaccine recipients, 5 placebo recipients and 8 SARS-CoV-2 convalescent individuals. Trial participants were randomized into five groups of five: low-dose or high-dose Ad26.COV2.S given once or twice, or placebo on both occasions. Investigators did not know the trial group allocation while performing experiments and assessing outcomes. Broad study findings and their caveats: After vaccination, substantial breadth of spike-specific CD8+ and CD4+ T cell responses was reported. The study lacked the statistical power to compare responses across vaccine doses or regimens. Ad26.COV2.S recipients had higher spike-specific TCR breadth than placebo recipients (P = 0.0014). The authors noted that the TCR breadth and depth analyses may have underestimated total T cell responses. Non-spike TCR breadth was comparable between vaccine and placebo recipients, consistent with the vaccine containing only spike.

The CDR3 covers 15 residues, taking in both the cysteine and the phenylalanine. Only the CDR3 DNA is retained, 45 bases long and in frame from the first base. From the germline V gene (reference sequence), CDR1 is SGHNT and CDR2 is YYREEE. Trimming removed 4 bases from V and 0 bases from J, leaving 11 bases between the germline ends. The receptor was isolated from a person between 18 and 59 years old who received the Ad26.COV2.S COVID-19 vaccine or a placebo. Sequenced material: peripheral blood, taken in a trial of Ad26.COV2.S vaccine versus placebo. The rearrangement joined TRBV5-4 to TRBJ2-1, with no confidently assigned D gene. The DNA sequence is as follows: TGTGCCAGCAGCCTGACCCCGAGCTCCTACAATGAGCAGTTCTTC. It translates to CASSLTPSSYNEQFF.